The clone carrying this T cell receptor beta chain was detected only once. As yet, its antigen is unknown. These data originate in a study of cytomegalovirus exposure and HLA in healthy donors. Points from the study as a whole: Researchers reported that a few CMV-associated chains were confirmed in vitro as CMV antigen-specific. In a later analysis, at a false discovery rate of 0.05, approximately 16,000 TCR beta sequences matched HLA alleles. Rarity held for most TCR sequences, but there were some public TCRs that occurred in many donors.

The CDR3 consists of 13 residues. The V and J ends lost 3 bases and 8 bases respectively, with 13 bases between them. Germline values: CDR1 LNHDA, CDR2 SQIVND (reference sequence). 13 Jbeta primers and 60 Vbeta primers were used for the PCR. Profiled with immunoSEQ multiplex PCR; TCRdb holds only in-frame clones, not every one. The data contain about 160,000 clones, around 80% of them seen just once; the ten biggest clones take up approximately 2.3%. The receptor was derived from a man aged 40-49 years in good health and CMV-seronegative. The J gene is TRBJ1-2, the V gene TRBV19; D gene unclear. The sample was PBMCs. CDR3: CASSIPPTFGYTF. In nucleotides, the CDR3 is TGTGCCAGTAGTATCCCGCCGACATTCGGCTACACCTTC. Supplemented by reference TRBV19 and TRBJ1-2, the full variable domain reads DGGITQSPKYLFRKEGQNVTLSCEQNLNHDAMYWYRQDPGQGLRLIYYSQIVNDFQKGDIAEGYSVSREKKESFPLTVTSAQKNPTAFYLCASSIPPTFGYTFGSGTRLTVV.